Each of the 20 T cell receptor beta chains below was sequenced from the same sample in a study of technical replicates of blood from a few donors. Sequencing used immunoSEQ multiplex PCR; TCRdb keeps in-frame clones, though not all of them. The sample consists of around 61,000 clones, around 97% of them appearing once. Source material: T cells isolated from PBMCs. The source of these receptors is a human donor in good health.

This chain joins TRBV9 and TRBJ2-1, with D possibly TRBD2 on 6 matching bases. Trimming pared 3 bases from V and 16 bases from J, leaving 17 bases between. CDR3 length: 12 residues. Per germline, CDR1 SGDLS and CDR2 YYNGEE. The CDR3 DNA reads as TGTGCCAGCAGCGAGACTAGGTTTCCCGTATTCTTC. Its translation: CASSETRFPVFF.

This clone was found once. J is TRBJ1-4 and V is TRBV5-1; TRBD1 aligns across 7 bases. The CDR3 length is 16 residues. Germline V gene sequence: CDR1 SGHRS, CDR2 YFSETQ. After removal of 2 bases from V and 4 bases from J, the junction contained 8 bases not matched to a gene. CDR3 residues: CASSLQHRGRNEKLFF. The CDR3 DNA reads as TGCGCCAGCAGCTTACAACACAGGGGCCGTAATGAAAAACTGTTTTTT.

The chain has TRBV5-8 and TRBJ2-1; D is undetermined. The germline V gene has CDR1 SGHTS and CDR2 YDEGEE. This CDR3 spans 13 amino acids. V was trimmed by 0 bases and J by 6 bases, leaving 7 bases between them. The CDR3 loop is CASSLAVFNEQFF. The CDR3 DNA reads as TGTGCCAGCAGCTTGGCCGTTTTCAATGAGCAGTTCTTC.

V and J are TRBV5-4 and TRBJ1-5; 9 bases agree with TRBD1. CDR1 and CDR2 from the germline V gene are SGHNT and YYREEE (reference sequence). The CDR3 covers 15 residues. V shed 3 bases, J shed 4 bases, and the junction held 5 bases outside the gene matches. The CDR3 sequence is CASSSDRGGNQPQHF. The CDR3 bases are TGTGCCAGCAGCTCGGACAGGGGTGGGAATCAGCCCCAGCATTTT.

Only one count was recorded for this clone. The J gene is TRBJ2-3, the V gene TRBV7-9, with a weak D call TRBD1 (6 bases). This CDR3 region has 16 residues. V lost 1 base, J lost 4 bases, and 15 bases lay in between. Germline V gene data show CDR1 as SEHNR and CDR2 as FQNEAQ (reference sequence). The CDR3 protein is CASSLVDQGFPDTQYF. The CDR3, as DNA: TGTGCCAGCAGCTTAGTAGACCAGGGGTTCCCAGATACGCAGTATTTT.

This clone was detected only a few times. The J gene is TRBJ1-5, the V gene TRBV10-2, with a weak D call TRBD1 (5 bases). Germline CDR1 WSHSY, CDR2 SAAADI. This CDR3 is built from 11 residues. V lost 3 bases and J 15 bases, leaving 12 bases between the germline ends. The CDR3 DNA follows: TGCGCCAGCAGTGATGGAGGGGCCTGGCATTTT. This translates into CASSDGGAWHF.

The J gene is TRBJ1-3, the V gene TRBV29-1; no reliable D call. There are 11 residues in the CDR3. Germline CDR1 SQVTM, CDR2 ANQGSEA. The V gene lost 5 bases and the J gene lost 6 bases, with 8 bases spanning the gap. The CDR3 reads CSVLTQNTIYF. For the CDR3, the DNA is TGCAGCGTTCTCACTCAAAACACCATATATTTT.

This chain connects TRBV7-3 to TRBJ1-6, with TRBD1 as a possible D gene (5 bases). Germline V gives CDR1 SGHTA, CDR2 FQGTGA. The V and J ends lost 2 bases and 8 bases respectively, with 7 bases between them. The CDR3 has 13 amino acids. DNA for the CDR3: TGTGCCAGCAGCTTACAGGGTGATTCACCCCTCCACTTT. This codes for CASSLQGDSPLHF.

The V gene is TRBV14, the J gene TRBJ1-1; 8 bases are a match to TRBD1. Germline loops: CDR1 SGHDN, CDR2 FVKESK. J gave up 7 bases and V 5 bases, and 9 bases lay outside the gene matches. CDR3 length: 14 amino acids. CDR3 sequence (DNA): TGTGCCAGCAGCTCATACGAGGGGACAGGTGAAGCTTTCTTT. This encodes CASSSYEGTGEAFF. Together with reference TRBV14 and TRBJ1-1, the CDR3 gives the full variable domain: EAGVTQFPSHSVIEKGQTVTLRCDPISGHDNLYWYRRVMGKEIKFLLHFVKESKQDESGMPNNRFLAERTGGTYSTLKVQPAELEDSGVYFCASSSYEGTGEAFFGQGTRLTVV.

V and J are TRBV5-1 and TRBJ1-1, with TRBD1 as a possible D gene (5 bases). CDR3 length: 13 residues. CDR1 SGHRS and CDR2 YFSETQ come from the germline V gene. Trimming shortened V by 1 base and J by 11 bases, and 15 bases separated the two germline ends. CDR3 loop: CASSLYAGRGAFF. The DNA for the CDR3 is TGCGCCAGCAGCTTGTACGCGGGGCGTGGGGCTTTCTTT.

In its sample, this clone was seen once. This chain uses TRBV5-4 with TRBJ2-7, with 8 bases that match TRBD2. V trimming: 0 bases; J trimming: 2 bases; junction bases outside the gene matches: 4. This CDR3 has 15 residues. Per germline, CDR1 SGHNT and CDR2 YYREEE (reference sequence). The chain's CDR3 is CASSLGRGVAYEQYF. The CDR3 DNA reads as TGTGCCAGCAGCTTGGGGCGGGGGGTGGCCTACGAGCAGTACTTC.

This chain joins TRBV7-3 and TRBJ2-1; TRBD2 is a possible D gene (6 bases). CDR3 length: 15 residues. Germline CDR1 and CDR2: SGHTA and FQGTGA. Trimming removed 5 bases from V and 3 bases from J, with 14 bases in between. DNA of the CDR3: TGTGCCAGCAGCGACCGGGAGCGGAACTACAATGAGCAGTTCTTC. Its protein product is CASSDRERNYNEQFF.

The J gene is TRBJ2-1, the V gene TRBV6-5; 10 positions match TRBD1. Germline V CDR1 and CDR2: MNHEY, SVGAGI. This CDR3 is built from 15 residues. The V segment lost 5 bases and the J segment 7 bases; nucleotides outside the gene matches: 8. CDR3 protein: CASSRRQGAWNEQFF. The DNA of the CDR3 is TGTGCCAGCAGTAGACGACAGGGGGCGTGGAATGAGCAGTTCTTC.

This chain uses TRBV9 with TRBJ2-7, with 12 bases matching TRBD2. J lost 6 bases, V lost 0 bases, and 19 bases had no gene match. Germline assignment: CDR1 SGDLS and CDR2 YYNGEE. The CDR3 extends over 20 amino acids. The CDR3 sequence is CASSVDSPWGSSGRGLEQYF. The CDR3 DNA sequence: TGTGCCAGCAGCGTAGACTCCCCGTGGGGATCTAGCGGGAGGGGACTCGAGCAGTACTTC. The full variable domain, with the rest looked up from reference TRBV9 and TRBJ2-7, is DSGVTQTPKHLITATGQRVTLRCSPRSGDLSVYWYQQSLDQGLQFLIQYYNGEERAKGNILERFSAQQFPDLHSELNLSSLELGDSALYFCASSVDSPWGSSGRGLEQYFGPGTRLTVT.

The genes are TRBV7-9 and TRBJ1-2; 10 nucleotides align to TRBD1. The CDR3 is 15 amino acids. Germline V gene sequence: CDR1 SEHNR, CDR2 FQNEAQ (reference sequence). The V and J ends lost 1 base and 6 bases, in that order; junction bases with no gene match: 5. The CDR3 nucleotides read TGTGCCAGCAGCTTAGGAGACAGGGGGCTTGATGGCTACACCTTC. It yields the protein CASSLGDRGLDGYTF.

Only one count was recorded for this clone. The rearrangement uses TRBV4-1 and TRBJ2-2; 11 bases line up with TRBD2. The CDR3 extends over 17 amino acids. The trim removed 1 base at V and 4 bases at J, leaving 5 bases unmatched. Looked up from germline, CDR1 is MGHRA and CDR2 is YSYEKL. DNA of the CDR3: TGCGCCAGCAGCCAAGCACTAGCGGGGGTTGCCACCGGGGAGCTGTTTTTT. Translating gives CASSQALAGVATGELFF.

J is TRBJ2-1 and V is TRBV11-2; the D gene is possibly TRBD2 (6 bases). V was shortened by 5 bases and J by 6 bases, with 14 bases between the two germline ends. The CDR3 runs to 14 residues. The germline V gene encodes CDR1 SGHAT and CDR2 FQNNGV. In DNA form, the CDR3 reads TGTGCCAGCAGCCGAATGGGACTCCCCAATGAGCAGTTCTTC. Its protein is CASSRMGLPNEQFF.

The V call is TRBV20-1, the J call TRBJ2-7; D remains ambiguous. The germline gives CDR1 DFQATT, CDR2 SNEGSKA (reference sequence). CDR3 length equals 11 residues. V lost 6 bases and J 1 base, leaving 7 bases between the germline ends. The CDR3 nucleotides are TGCAGTGCCGAGGATTCCTACGAGCAGTACTTC. It codes for CSAEDSYEQYF.

The rearrangement uses TRBV4-1 and TRBJ1-1; 8 bases are shared with TRBD1. With V trimmed by 3 bases and J by 1 base, 10 bases remained unmatched. The CDR3 runs to 17 residues. Germline CDR1 and CDR2: MGHRA and YSYEKL. The CDR3 DNA reads as TGCGCCAGCAGCCAGGGGGACAGGTGGTCGCCGAACACTGAAGCTTTCTTT. This translates into CASSQGDRWSPNTEAFF.

The CDR3 loop is CATSQILTGRTDTQYF. CDR3 sequence (DNA): TGTGCCACCAGCCAAATATTGACAGGGCGCACAGATACGCAGTATTTT. J is TRBJ2-3 and V is TRBV15; 7 bases fit TRBD1. This CDR3 is built from 16 residues. The germline V gene encodes CDR1 LNHNV and CDR2 YYDKDF (reference sequence). Trimming cost V 5 bases and J 1 base; bases outside gene matches: 9.